Presented here are 15 T cell receptor beta chains from one specimen sequenced in a study of T cells in women clearing cervical HPV infection. Assay: immunoSEQ multiplex PCR; the TCRdb copy retains only in-frame clones and omits some. The sample data list over 25,000 clones. Specimen: blood buffy coat. Receptors originate from a woman aged 18-69 years with a cervical HPV16 infection that either progressed to CIN3+ or cleared (not recorded which).

On this clone itself: The read ends 3 residues shy of where the CDR3 ends; the end is completed using the germline J gene. V usage is TRBV29-1 and J usage is TRBJ2-3; 7 nucleotides line up with TRBD2. Germline V gives CDR1 SQVTM, CDR2 ANQGSEA. The CDR3 extends over 15 amino acids. Trimming took 6 bases from V and 6 from J; bases not matched to a gene: 15. The CDR3 DNA, read in part, is TGCAGCGTCCCTCCGATGCGGGAGATAGGGGATACG. This translates into CSVPPMREIGDT. The CDR3 in full is CSVPPMREIGDTQYF.

Turning to this clone: The read stops 3 residues short of the end of the CDR3; the missing end is completed from the germline J gene. The chain joins TRBV7-2 to TRBJ1-4; unclear D gene. V shed 3 bases and J shed 4 bases, with 12 bases lying between them. This CDR3 spans 15 amino acids. The germline CDR1 and CDR2 sequences are SGHTA and FQGNSA. The CDR3 here is CASSFRGVNNEKLFF. CDR3 bases read: TGTGCCAGCAGCTTTCGGGGAGTGAATAATGAAAAA.

Note on this clone: Read sequence stops 3 residues before the CDR3 end, and the germline J gene provides the missing end. The genes are TRBV18 and TRBJ1-2; perhaps TRBD1 as D (6 bases). Germline values: CDR1 KGHSH, CDR2 LQKENI. The CDR3 totals 14 residues. The sequenced CDR3 bases are TGTGCCAGCTCACGGCGGGAGGGACACAATGAC. Translating it yields CASSRREGHND. The entire CDR3 protein reads CASSRREGHNDYTF.

Details on this clone: Read sequence stops 3 residues before the CDR3 end, and the germline J gene provides the missing end. The chain links TRBV7-2 to TRBJ2-3, with D possibly TRBD2 on 6 matching bases. From germline, CDR1 is SGHTA and CDR2 FQGNSA. The V end was cut by 4 bases, the J end by 2 bases, with 13 bases between. The CDR3 loop spans 15 amino acids. The covered CDR3 bases are TGTGCCAGCAGCTGGAGGGCGGGGCCCACAGATACG. This translates into CASSWRAGPTDT. In full, the CDR3 is CASSWRAGPTDTQYF.

With respect to this clone: Read data end 3 residues before the CDR3 end; the end is taken from the germline J gene. V is TRBV20-1 and J is TRBJ2-5, with 13 bases matching TRBD2. CDR1 is DFQATT, CDR2 SNEGSKA, per germline (reference sequence). The CDR3 consists of 18 residues. J gave up 2 bases and V 8 bases, and 17 bases lay outside the gene matches. The CDR3 here is CSYAAGTSGALLQETQYF. CDR3 DNA, as far as it was read: TGCAGTTATGCCGCCGGGACTAGCGGGGCGCTACTTCAAGAGACC.

Remarks on this clone: Coverage ceases 3 residues before the CDR3 finishes, and the germline J gene fills in the end. This sequence joins TRBV18 and TRBJ1-5, with D perhaps TRBD1 (5 bases). The CDR3 extends over 14 amino acids. The germline V gene has CDR1 KGHSH and CDR2 LQKENI. Trimming removed 3 bases at V and 6 bases at J, with 12 bases between. The CDR3 loop reads CASSPPGGGQPQHF. CDR3 bases read: TGTGCCAGCTCACCCCCGGGGGGAGGTCAGCCC.

About this clone: The CDR3 is cut off 3 residues early in the read; its end comes from the germline J gene. V usage is TRBV2 and J usage is TRBJ2-7; 8 bases are shared with TRBD1. The CDR3 contains 14 residues. Losses at the gene ends were 6 bases for V and 0 bases for J; bases not matched to a gene: 4. Germline lookup yields CDR1 SNHLY and CDR2 FYNNEI. Incomplete CDR3 DNA: TGTGCCAGCAGCCGGGACAGGAGCTCCTACGAG. It encodes CASSRDRSSYE. From start to end, the CDR3 is CASSRDRSSYEQYF.

A remark on this clone: The read stops 3 residues short of the end of the CDR3; the missing end is completed from the germline J gene. The chain has TRBV29-1 and TRBJ1-1; tentatively, D is TRBD1 (5 bases). Trimming pared 2 bases from V and 0 bases from J, leaving 10 bases between. This CDR3 spans 14 amino acids. The germline gives CDR1 SQVTM, CDR2 ANQGSEA. Incomplete CDR3 DNA: TGCAGCGTTGAACGTGGGACTATGAACACTGAA. It specifies CSVERGTMNTE. The whole CDR3 is CSVERGTMNTEAFF.

Turning to this clone: Read coverage stops 3 residues before the CDR3 terminus; the germline J gene supplies the remainder. The chain employs TRBV20-1 and TRBJ2-7, with unresolved D. The germline V gene encodes CDR1 DFQATT and CDR2 SNEGSKA (reference sequence). V lost 5 bases and J lost 4, with 12 bases in between. This CDR3 is 12 amino acids long. CDR3 bases read: TGCAGTGCTCAGGAGATCCGGTACGAG. Translation: CSAQEIRYE. The full CDR3 reads CSAQEIRYEQYF.

A word on this clone: The read falls 3 residues short of the CDR3 end, and the missing part is taken from the germline J gene. The chain couples TRBV29-1 to TRBJ2-2; D remains ambiguous. The CDR3 length is 15 residues. CDR1 and CDR2 from the germline V gene are SQVTM and ANQGSEA. Deletions cut 0 bases from V and 0 bases from J, with 8 bases between. CDR3 in amino acids: CSVEETAANTGELFF. The CDR3 DNA, read in part, is TGCAGCGTTGAAGAAACTGCTGCGAACACCGGGGAG.

Worth noting for this clone: The read halts 3 residues ahead of the CDR3 end, with the missing end drawn from the germline J gene. The V call is TRBV5-6, the J call TRBJ2-3; unclear D gene. Trimming pared 4 bases from V and 0 bases from J, leaving 6 bases between. The CDR3 runs 13 residues. Germline values: CDR1 SGHDT, CDR2 YYEEEE. The CDR3 reads CASSSTSTDTQYF. The CDR3 DNA, read in part, is TGTGCCAGCAGCAGTACTAGCACAGATACG. Supplemented by reference TRBV5-6 and TRBJ2-3, the full variable domain reads DAGVTQSPTHLIKTRGQQVTLRCSPKSGHDTVSWYQQALGQGPQFIFQYYEEEERQRGNFPDRFSGHQFPNYSSELNVNALLLGDSALYLCASSSTSTDTQYFGPGTRLTVL.

Concerning this clone: The CDR3 goes on 3 residues after the read ends, and that part is filled in from the germline J gene. The chain combines TRBV6-4 with TRBJ1-6, with 10 nucleotides matching TRBD1. The J segment lost 7 bases and the V segment lost 3 bases, leaving 3 bases of the junction unmatched. From germline, CDR1 is MRHNA and CDR2 SNTAGT. The CDR3 runs 15 residues. The sequenced part of the CDR3 DNA is TGTGCCAGCAGTGAAGGGACAGGGGTCAATTCACCC. It is translated as CASSEGTGVNSP. The full CDR3 reads CASSEGTGVNSPLHF.

For this clone: The DNA ends 3 residues before the CDR3 does, and the rest of the CDR3 is filled in from the germline J gene. The chain links TRBV30 to TRBJ2-3, with D possibly being TRBD1 (6 bases). CDR1 and CDR2 (germline): GTSNPN, SVGIG (reference sequence). The CDR3 runs 15 residues. CDR3 in amino acids: CAWSVTGILGQPQYF. The CDR3 bases that were read are TGTGCCTGGAGTGTAACAGGGATTCTGGGTCAGCCG. Variable domain in full (rest from reference TRBV30 and TRBJ2-3): SQTIHQWPATLVQPVGSPLSLECTVEGTSNPNLYWYRQAAGRGLQLLFYSVGIGQISSEVPQNLSASRPQDRQFILSSKKLLLSDSGFYLCAWSVTGILGQPQYFGPGTRLTVL.

Concerning this clone itself: The CDR3 is cut off 3 residues early in the read; its end comes from the germline J gene. The chain has TRBV19 and TRBJ2-7, with 12 positions matching TRBD2. Losses at the gene ends were 9 bases for V and 4 bases for J; bases not matched to a gene: 10. The CDR3 is 15 amino acids. Germline V CDR1 and CDR2: LNHDA, SQIVND (reference sequence). Incomplete CDR3 DNA: TGTGCCAGCAGGACCCGACTAGCGGGAGAGTACGAG. Translating gives CASRTRLAGEYE. From start to end, the CDR3 is CASRTRLAGEYEQYF.

Regarding this clone: The read gets to within 3 residues of the CDR3 end, and the germline J gene fills in the rest. The chain carries TRBV5-1 and TRBJ2-7, with TRBD1 identical over 9 bases. The CDR3 has 15 amino acids. The V gene's germline CDR1 is SGHRS and CDR2 YFSETQ. The V and J ends lost 0 bases and 5 bases, in that order; junction bases with no gene match: 6. The CDR3 sequence: CASSLGTGAIHEQYF. Partial CDR3 DNA: TGCGCCAGCAGCTTGGGGACAGGGGCCATCCACGAG.